This record covers a single T cell receptor (beta chain). The CDR3 is 15 residues long. J lost 3 bases, V lost 6 bases, and 7 bases had no gene match. CDR1 and CDR2 from the germline V gene are MDHEN and SYDVKM. The sample comes from a study of blood T cell repertoires in COVID-19. The wider study: Samples came from the United States, Italy and Spain, spanning acute and convalescent COVID-19.

Sequencing used immunoSEQ multiplex PCR; TCRdb keeps in-frame clones, though not all of them. The sample includes about 170,000 clones, approximately 77% of them seen just once. This chain links TRBV28 with TRBJ2-3; TRBD2 agrees at 9 bases. The source of this sequence is an elderly woman with active or convalescent COVID-19. Sample: peripheral blood. The CDR3 loop reads CASSSGRPRTDTQYF. CDR3 DNA: TGTGCCAGCAGCAGCGGGAGGCCCCGTACAGATACGCAGTATTTT.